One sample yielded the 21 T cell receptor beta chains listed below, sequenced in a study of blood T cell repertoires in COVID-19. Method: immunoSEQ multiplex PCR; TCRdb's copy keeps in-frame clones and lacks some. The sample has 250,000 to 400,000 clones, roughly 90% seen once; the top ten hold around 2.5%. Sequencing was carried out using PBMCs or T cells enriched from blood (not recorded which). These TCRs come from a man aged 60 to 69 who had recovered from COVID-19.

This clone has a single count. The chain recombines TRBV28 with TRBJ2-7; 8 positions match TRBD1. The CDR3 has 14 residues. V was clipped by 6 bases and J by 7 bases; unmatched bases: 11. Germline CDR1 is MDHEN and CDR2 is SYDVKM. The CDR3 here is CASSFRDRLGEQYF. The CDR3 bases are TGTGCCAGCAGCTTCCGGGACAGGCTCGGTGAGCAGTACTTC.

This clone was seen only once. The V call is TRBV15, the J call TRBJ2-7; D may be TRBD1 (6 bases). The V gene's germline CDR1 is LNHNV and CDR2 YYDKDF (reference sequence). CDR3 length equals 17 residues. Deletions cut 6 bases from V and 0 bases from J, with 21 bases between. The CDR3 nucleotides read TGTGCCACCAGTCGAGGCCGGGACAATTACTACTCCTACGAGCAGTACTTC. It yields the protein CATSRGRDNYYSYEQYF.

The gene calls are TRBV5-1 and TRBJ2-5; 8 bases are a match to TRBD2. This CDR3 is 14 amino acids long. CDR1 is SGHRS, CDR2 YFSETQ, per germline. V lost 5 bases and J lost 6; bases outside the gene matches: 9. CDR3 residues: CASSDGASGQTQYF. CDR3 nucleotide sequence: TGCGCCAGCAGTGATGGGGCTAGCGGGCAGACCCAGTACTTC.

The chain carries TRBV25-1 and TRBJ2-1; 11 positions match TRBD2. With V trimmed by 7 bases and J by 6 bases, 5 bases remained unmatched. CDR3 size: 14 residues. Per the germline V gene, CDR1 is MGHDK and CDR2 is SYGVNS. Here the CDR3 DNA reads TGTGCCAGCATCCCTAGCGGGAGGTTCAATGAGCAGTTCTTC. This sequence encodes CASIPSGRFNEQFF. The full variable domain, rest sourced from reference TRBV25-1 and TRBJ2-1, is EADIYQTPRYLVIGTGKKITLECSQTMGHDKMYWYQQDPGMELHLIHYSYGVNSTEKGDLSSESTVSRIRTEHFPLTLESARPSHTSQYLCASIPSGRFNEQFFGPGTRLTVL.

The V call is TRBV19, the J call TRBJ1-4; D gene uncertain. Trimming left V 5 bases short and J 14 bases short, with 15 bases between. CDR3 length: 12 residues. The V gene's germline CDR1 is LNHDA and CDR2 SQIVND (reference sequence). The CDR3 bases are TGTGCCAGTAGTTCGCTCACCGCGGGGCTGTTTTTT. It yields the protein CASSSLTAGLFF.

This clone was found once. CDR3 sequence (DNA): TGCGCCAGCAGTGGGACAGGGGGCCAAGAGACCCAGTACTTC. Translated, it gives CASSGTGGQETQYF. The V gene is TRBV10-1, the J gene TRBJ2-5; 10 bases are a match to TRBD1. V lost 4 bases, J lost 1 base, and 0 bases stayed unmatched. The CDR3 totals 14 residues. Germline V gives CDR1 WNHNN, CDR2 SYGVQD (reference sequence).

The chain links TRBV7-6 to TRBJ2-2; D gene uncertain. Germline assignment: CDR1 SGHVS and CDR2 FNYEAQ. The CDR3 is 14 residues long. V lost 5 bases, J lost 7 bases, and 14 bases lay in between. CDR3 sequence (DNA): TGTGCCAGCAGCCTCGGAACACCGGGCGGGGAGCTGTTTTTT. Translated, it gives CASSLGTPGGELFF.

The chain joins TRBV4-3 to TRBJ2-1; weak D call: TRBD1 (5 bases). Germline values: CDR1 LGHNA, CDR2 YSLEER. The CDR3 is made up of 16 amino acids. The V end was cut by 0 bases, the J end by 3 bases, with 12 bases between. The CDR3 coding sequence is TGCGCCAGCAGCCAAGATCAGGGAACGCGCTACAATGAGCAGTTCTTC. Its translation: CASSQDQGTRYNEQFF.

The CDR3 DNA follows: TGTGCCAGCAGTTCAAGCGGGAGTACCACAGATACGCAGTATTTT. It encodes CASSSSGSTTDTQYF. The chain has TRBV6-5 and TRBJ2-3, with 8 bases matching TRBD2. CDR1 MNHEY and CDR2 SVGAGI come from the germline V gene. V was pared by 4 bases and J by 2 bases, with 5 bases of the junction left unmatched. This CDR3 spans 15 amino acids.

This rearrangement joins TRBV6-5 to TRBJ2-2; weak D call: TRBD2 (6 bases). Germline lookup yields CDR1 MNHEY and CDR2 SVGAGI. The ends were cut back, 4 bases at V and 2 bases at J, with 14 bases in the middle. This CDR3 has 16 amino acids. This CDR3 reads CASSLGSGLNTGELFF. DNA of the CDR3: TGTGCCAGCAGTTTGGGATCGGGACTCAACACCGGGGAGCTGTTTTTT.

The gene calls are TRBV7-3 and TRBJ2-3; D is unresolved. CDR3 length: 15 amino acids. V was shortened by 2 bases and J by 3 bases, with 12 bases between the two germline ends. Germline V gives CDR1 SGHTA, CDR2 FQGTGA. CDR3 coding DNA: TGTGCCAGCAGCTTACGGGTCGCACTTACAGATACGCAGTATTTT. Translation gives CASSLRVALTDTQYF.

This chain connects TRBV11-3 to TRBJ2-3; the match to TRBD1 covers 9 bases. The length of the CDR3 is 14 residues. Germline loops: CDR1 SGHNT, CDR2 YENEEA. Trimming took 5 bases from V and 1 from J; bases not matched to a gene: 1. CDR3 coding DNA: TGTGCCAGCAGCAGGGACAGGGGCACAGATACGCAGTATTTT. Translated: CASSRDRGTDTQYF.

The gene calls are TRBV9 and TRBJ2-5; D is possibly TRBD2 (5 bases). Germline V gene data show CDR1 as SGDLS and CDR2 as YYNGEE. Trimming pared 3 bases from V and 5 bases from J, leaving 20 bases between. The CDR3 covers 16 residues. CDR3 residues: CASSANPLGRGETQYF. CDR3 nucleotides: TGTGCCAGCAGCGCAAACCCGTTGGGCCGGGGTGAGACCCAGTACTTC.

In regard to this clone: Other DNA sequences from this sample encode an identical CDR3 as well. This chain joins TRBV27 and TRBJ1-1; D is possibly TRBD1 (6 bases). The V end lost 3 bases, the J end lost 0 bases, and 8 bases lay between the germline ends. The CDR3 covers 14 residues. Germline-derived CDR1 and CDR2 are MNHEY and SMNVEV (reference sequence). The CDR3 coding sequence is TGTGCCAGCAGTTTGAACAGGGTGAACACTGAAGCTTTCTTT. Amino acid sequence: CASSLNRVNTEAFF.

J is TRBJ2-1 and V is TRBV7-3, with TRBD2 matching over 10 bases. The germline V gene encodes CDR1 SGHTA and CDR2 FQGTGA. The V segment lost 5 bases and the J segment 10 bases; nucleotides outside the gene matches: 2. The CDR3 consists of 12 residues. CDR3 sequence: CASSTGLAEQFF. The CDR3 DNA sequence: TGTGCCAGCAGCACGGGACTAGCGGAGCAGTTCTTC. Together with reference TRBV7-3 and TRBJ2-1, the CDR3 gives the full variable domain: GAGVSQTPSNKVTEKGKYVELRCDPISGHTALYWYRQSLGQGPEFLIYFQGTGAADDSGLPNDRFFAVRPEGSVSTLKIQRTERGDSAVYLCASSTGLAEQFFGPGTRLTVL.

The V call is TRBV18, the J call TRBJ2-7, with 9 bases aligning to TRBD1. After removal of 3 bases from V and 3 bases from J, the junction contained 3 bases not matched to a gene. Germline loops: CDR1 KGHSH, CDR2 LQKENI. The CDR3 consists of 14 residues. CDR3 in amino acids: CASSPKTGGYEQYF. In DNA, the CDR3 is TGTGCCAGCTCACCTAAGACAGGGGGCTACGAGCAGTACTTC. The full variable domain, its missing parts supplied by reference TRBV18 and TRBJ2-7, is NAGVMQNPRHLVRRRGQEARLRCSPMKGHSHVYWYRQLPEEGLKFMVYLQKENIIDESGMPKERFSAEFPKEGPSILRIQQVVRGDSAAYFCASSPKTGGYEQYFGPGTRLTVT.

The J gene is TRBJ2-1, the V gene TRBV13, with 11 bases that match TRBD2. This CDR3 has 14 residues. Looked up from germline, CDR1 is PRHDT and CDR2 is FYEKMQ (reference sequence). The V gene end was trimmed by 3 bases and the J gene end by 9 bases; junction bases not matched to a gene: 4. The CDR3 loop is CASSLASGRSEQFF. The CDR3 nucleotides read TGTGCCAGCAGCTTGGCTAGCGGGAGGAGTGAGCAGTTCTTC.

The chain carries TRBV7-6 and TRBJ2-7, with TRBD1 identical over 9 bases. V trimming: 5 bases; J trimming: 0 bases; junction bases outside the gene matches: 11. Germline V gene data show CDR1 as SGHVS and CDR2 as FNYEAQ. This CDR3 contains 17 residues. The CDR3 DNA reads TGTGCCAGCAGCCCAGGACAGGGGAGGTGGGTCTCCTACGAGCAGTACTTC. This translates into CASSPGQGRWVSYEQYF.

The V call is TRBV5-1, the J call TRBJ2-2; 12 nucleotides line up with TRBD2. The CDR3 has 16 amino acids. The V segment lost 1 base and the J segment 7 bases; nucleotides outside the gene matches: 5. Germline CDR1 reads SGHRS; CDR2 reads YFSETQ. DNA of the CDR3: TGCGCCAGCAGCTTGATGCTAGCGGGAGGGAGCGGGGAGCTGTTTTTT. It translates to CASSLMLAGGSGELFF.

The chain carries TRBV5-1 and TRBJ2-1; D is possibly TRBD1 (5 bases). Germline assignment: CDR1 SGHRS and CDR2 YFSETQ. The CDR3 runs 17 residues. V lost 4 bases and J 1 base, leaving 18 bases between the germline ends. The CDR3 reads CASSARQYLFSYNEQFF. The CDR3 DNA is TGCGCCAGCAGCGCCCGACAGTACCTGTTTTCCTACAATGAGCAGTTCTTC.

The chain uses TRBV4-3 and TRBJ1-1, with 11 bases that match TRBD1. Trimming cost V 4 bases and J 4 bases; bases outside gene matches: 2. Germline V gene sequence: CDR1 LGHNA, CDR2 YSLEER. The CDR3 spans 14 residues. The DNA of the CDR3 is TGCGCCAGCAGCCCCGGGACAGGGGGCACTGAAGCTTTCTTT. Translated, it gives CASSPGTGGTEAFF.